The 14 T cell receptor beta chains listed next were all sequenced from one sample in a study of response to subunit inactivated influenza vaccine. TCRdb independently ran MiXCR on the RT-PCR reads; one entry per CDR3 protein. The data contain roughly 700,000 distinct CDR3 sequences, approximately 13% of them seen just once; the ten biggest clones take up around 7.3%. The starting material was PBMCs from blood, obtained roughly 15 days before vaccination. The receptors originated from a man aged 50 to 59 who received an inactivated influenza vaccine.

This clonotype was counted a few times. The gene calls are TRBV11-2 and TRBJ2-1; 7 bases align to TRBD2. Trimming removed 0 bases from V and 5 bases from J; junction bases left unmatched: 10. The CDR3 extends over 17 amino acids. CDR1 is SGHAT, CDR2 FQNNGV, per germline. CDR3 loop: CASSLDRMGGRDNEQFF. The CDR3 DNA reads as TGTGCCAGCAGCTTAGATCGTATGGGAGGGCGCGACAATGAGCAGTTCTTC.

This chain joins TRBV12-3 or TRBV12-4 and TRBJ2-7; D uncertain. This CDR3 comprises 13 residues. Trimming took off 4 bases at V and 4 bases at J, with 11 bases between the two ends. The CDR3 is CASSSWNLYEQYF. DNA of the CDR3: TGTGCCAGCAGTTCCTGGAACCTATACGAGCAGTACTTC.

The chain is built from TRBV20-1 and TRBJ1-5; weak D call: TRBD1 (5 bases). Germline lookup yields CDR1 DFQATT and CDR2 SNEGSKA (reference sequence). Trimming shortened V by 6 bases and J by 6 bases, and 9 bases separated the two germline ends. This CDR3 contains 11 residues. CDR3 in DNA: TGCAGTGCAGGGGAGGCTCAGCCCCAGCATTTT. Translated, it gives CSAGEAQPQHF.

This clonotype was observed a handful of times. The rearrangement joins TRBV12-3 or TRBV12-4 to TRBJ1-6; 7 nucleotides line up with TRBD1. The V segment lost 6 bases and the J segment 7 bases; nucleotides outside the gene matches: 15. The CDR3 runs to 17 residues. CDR3 sequence reads: CASRGRGGQDWNSPLHF. As DNA, the CDR3 is TGTGCCAGCAGGGGCAGGGGTGGACAGGATTGGAATTCACCCCTCCACTTT.

A few counts support this clonotype. The CDR3 DNA sequence: TGCAGCGTTGGCAGGACTAGCGGGTCTACCGGGGAGCTGTTTTTT. Translation gives CSVGRTSGSTGELFF. The rearrangement uses TRBV29-1 and TRBJ2-2, with 11 bases lining up with TRBD2. Trimming at V came to 4 bases and at J to 5 bases, leaving 6 bases not matched to a gene. The germline V gene has CDR1 SQVTM and CDR2 ANQGSEA. The CDR3 extends over 15 amino acids.

The CDR3 nucleotides are TGCAGTGCTAGAGGGGGAGGGTTGGGTCGGGAGCAGTACTTC. It specifies CSARGGGLGREQYF. This chain uses TRBV20-1 with TRBJ2-7, with 7 bases matching TRBD2. V gave up 1 base and J gave up 7 bases; unmatched junction bases: 10. Germline CDR1 reads DFQATT; CDR2 reads SNEGSKA (reference sequence). CDR3 size: 14 residues.

This clonotype has a handful of counts. The chain employs TRBV9 and TRBJ1-4; D remains unclear. This CDR3 comprises 17 residues. From germline, CDR1 is SGDLS and CDR2 YYNGEE. V gave up 0 bases and J gave up 8 bases, with 20 bases separating them. CDR3 sequence: CASSVGPFGGSAEKLFF. DNA of the CDR3: TGTGCCAGCAGCGTAGGCCCCTTTGGCGGGTCGGCGGAAAAACTGTTTTTT.

This clonotype appeared a few times. This rearrangement joins TRBV29-1 to TRBJ2-1, with 7 bases lining up with TRBD2. After removal of 6 bases from V and 5 bases from J, the junction contained 4 bases not matched to a gene. CDR3 length: 12 amino acids. Germline-derived CDR1 and CDR2 are SQVTM and ANQGSEA. CDR3 DNA: TGCAGCGTAGCGGGGATCAACAATGAGCAGTTCTTC. This sequence encodes CSVAGINNEQFF.

The table lists this clonotype with many counts. The gene calls are TRBV7-3 and TRBJ2-3; D is undetermined. This CDR3 is built from 14 residues. V lost 2 bases to trimming and J lost 3 bases, with 9 bases between them. Per the germline V gene, CDR1 is SGHTA and CDR2 is FQGTGA. For the CDR3, the DNA is TGTGCCAGCAGCTTACCGATGTATACAGATACGCAGTATTTT. Amino acid sequence: CASSLPMYTDTQYF.

This clonotype has more than one count but fewer than ten. The V call is TRBV2, the J call TRBJ2-7; D is ambiguous. Per germline, CDR1 SNHLY and CDR2 FYNNEI. The CDR3 length is 13 residues. The V and J ends lost 3 bases and 2 bases respectively, with 8 bases between them. The CDR3 nucleotides are TGTGCCAGCAGTGAGGGGAACCCCTACGAGCAGTACTTC. It yields the protein CASSEGNPYEQYF.

The count of this clonotype is one. V is TRBV28 and J is TRBJ2-1; D might be TRBD1 (5 bases). The CDR3 is 16 residues long. CDR1 is MDHEN, CDR2 SYDVKM, per germline. V dropped 1 base and J dropped 0 bases, with 10 bases sitting between them. The CDR3 DNA reads TGTGCCAGCAGTTTATCTCAGGGTATCTCCTACAATGAGCAGTTCTTC. It encodes CASSLSQGISYNEQFF.

This clonotype was observed a few times. The chain recombines TRBV12-3 or TRBV12-4 with TRBJ2-1, with 14 bases identical to TRBD2. V dropped 7 bases and J dropped 2; count of bases not matched to a gene: 4. The CDR3 runs to 16 residues. DNA of the CDR3: TGTGCCAGCACCCTGGGACTAGCGGGAGCCTACAATGAGCAGTTCTTC. Its translation: CASTLGLAGAYNEQFF.

The J gene is TRBJ2-5, the V gene TRBV5-1, with D perhaps TRBD1 (5 bases). V gave up 0 bases and J gave up 1 base, with 13 bases separating them. The germline gives CDR1 SGHRS, CDR2 YFSETQ. The CDR3 runs to 16 residues. CDR3: CASSLDLFRAQETQYF. DNA of the CDR3: TGCGCCAGCAGCTTGGACCTATTCAGGGCCCAAGAGACCCAGTACTTC.

The sample holds a few counts of this clonotype. As DNA, the CDR3 is TGCAGTGCTAGAGAGGGCGGAGGAGAACAGTACTTC. Translation gives CSAREGGGEQYF. This chain uses TRBV20-1 with TRBJ2-4, with a weak D call TRBD2 (5 bases). Looked up from germline, CDR1 is DFQATT and CDR2 is SNEGSKA (reference sequence). The CDR3 is 12 residues long. V lost 0 bases and J 13 bases, leaving 13 bases between the germline ends.